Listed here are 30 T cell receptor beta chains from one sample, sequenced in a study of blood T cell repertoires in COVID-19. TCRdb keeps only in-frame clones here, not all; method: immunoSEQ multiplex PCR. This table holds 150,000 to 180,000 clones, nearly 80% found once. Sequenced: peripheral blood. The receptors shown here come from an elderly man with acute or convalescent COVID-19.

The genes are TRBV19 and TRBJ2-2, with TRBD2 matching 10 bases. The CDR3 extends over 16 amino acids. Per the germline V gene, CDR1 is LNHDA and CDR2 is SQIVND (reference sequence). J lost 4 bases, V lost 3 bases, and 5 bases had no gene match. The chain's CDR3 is CASSIFSGGGTGELFF. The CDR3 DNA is TGTGCCAGTAGTATCTTCAGCGGGGGGGGCACCGGGGAGCTGTTTTTT.

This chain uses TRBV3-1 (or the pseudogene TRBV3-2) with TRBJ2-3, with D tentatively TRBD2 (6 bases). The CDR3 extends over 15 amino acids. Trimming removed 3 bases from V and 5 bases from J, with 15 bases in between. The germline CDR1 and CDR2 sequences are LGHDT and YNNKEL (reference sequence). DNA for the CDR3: TGTGCCAGCAGCCACCGGGGACTCTCAGGAGATACGCAGTATTTT. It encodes CASSHRGLSGDTQYF.

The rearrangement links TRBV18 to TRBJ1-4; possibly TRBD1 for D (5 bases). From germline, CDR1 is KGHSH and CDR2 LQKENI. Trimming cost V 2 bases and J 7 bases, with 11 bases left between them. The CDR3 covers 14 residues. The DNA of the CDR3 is TGTGCCAGCTCACCAATGAGCGGGGGTGAAAAACTGTTTTTT. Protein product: CASSPMSGGEKLFF.

CDR3 DNA sequence: TGTGCCAGCAGCTTAAATCAGGGGAACACTGAAGCTTTCTTT. Translated, it gives CASSLNQGNTEAFF. The chain couples TRBV7-3 to TRBJ1-1; weak D call: TRBD1 (5 bases). Trimming took off 1 base at V and 1 base at J, with 7 bases between the two ends. Germline CDR1 and CDR2: SGHTA and FQGTGA. This CDR3 spans 14 amino acids.

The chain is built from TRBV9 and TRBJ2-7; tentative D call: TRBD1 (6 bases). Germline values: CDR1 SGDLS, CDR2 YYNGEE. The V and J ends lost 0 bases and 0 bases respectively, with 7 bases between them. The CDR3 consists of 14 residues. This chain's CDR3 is CASSVGDTSYEQYF. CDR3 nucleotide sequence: TGTGCCAGCAGCGTAGGGGACACCTCCTACGAGCAGTACTTC.

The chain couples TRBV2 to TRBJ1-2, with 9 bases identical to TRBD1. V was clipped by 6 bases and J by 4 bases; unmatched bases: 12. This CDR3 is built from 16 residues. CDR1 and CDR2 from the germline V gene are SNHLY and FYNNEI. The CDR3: CASSRQRQGVSYGYTF. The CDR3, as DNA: TGTGCCAGCAGCCGACAAAGACAGGGGGTTTCCTATGGCTACACCTTC.

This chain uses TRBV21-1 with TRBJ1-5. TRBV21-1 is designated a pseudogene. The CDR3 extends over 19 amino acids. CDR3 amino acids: CASSNPNRERKNSNQPQHF. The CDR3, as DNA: TGTGCCAGCAGCAACCCAAACCGGGAACGAAAAAATAGCAATCAGCCCCAGCATTTT.

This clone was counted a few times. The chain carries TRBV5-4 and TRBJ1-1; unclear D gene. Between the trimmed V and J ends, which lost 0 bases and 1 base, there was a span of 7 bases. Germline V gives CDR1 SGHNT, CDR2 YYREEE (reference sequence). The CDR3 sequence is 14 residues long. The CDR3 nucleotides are TGTGCCAGCAGCTTGGTGACTAGGAACACTGAAGCTTTCTTT. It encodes CASSLVTRNTEAFF.

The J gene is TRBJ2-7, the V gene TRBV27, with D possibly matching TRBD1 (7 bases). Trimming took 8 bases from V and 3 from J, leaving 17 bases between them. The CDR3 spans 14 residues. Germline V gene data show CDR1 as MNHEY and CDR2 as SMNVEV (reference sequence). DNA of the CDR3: TGTGCCAGCCCTGTCGGGGGACAGCTCTACGAGCAGTACGTC. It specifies CASPVGGQLYEQYV.

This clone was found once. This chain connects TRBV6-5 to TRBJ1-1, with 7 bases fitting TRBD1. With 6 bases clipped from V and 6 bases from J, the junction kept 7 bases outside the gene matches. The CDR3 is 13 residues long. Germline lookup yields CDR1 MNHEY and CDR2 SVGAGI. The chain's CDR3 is CASRRGRNAEAFF. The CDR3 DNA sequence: TGTGCCAGCAGGAGGGGGCGAAACGCTGAAGCTTTCTTT.

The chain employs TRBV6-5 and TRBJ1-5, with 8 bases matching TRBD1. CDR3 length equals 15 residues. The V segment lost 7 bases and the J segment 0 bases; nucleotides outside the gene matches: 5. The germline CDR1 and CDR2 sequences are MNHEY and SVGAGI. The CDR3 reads CASTTGGVSNQPQHF. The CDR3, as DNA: TGTGCCAGCACTACAGGGGGTGTTAGCAATCAGCCCCAGCATTTT.

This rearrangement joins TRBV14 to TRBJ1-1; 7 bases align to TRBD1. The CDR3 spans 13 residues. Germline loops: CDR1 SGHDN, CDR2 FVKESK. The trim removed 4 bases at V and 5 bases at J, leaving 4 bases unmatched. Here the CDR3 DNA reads TGTGCCAGCAGCCTCATCAGGGGGACTGAAGCTTTCTTT. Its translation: CASSLIRGTEAFF.

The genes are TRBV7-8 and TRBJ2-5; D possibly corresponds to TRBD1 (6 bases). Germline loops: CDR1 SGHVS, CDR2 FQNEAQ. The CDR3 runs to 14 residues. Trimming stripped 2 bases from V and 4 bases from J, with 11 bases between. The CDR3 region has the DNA TGTGCCAGCAGCTTATTGGGGGCCGGAGAGACCCAGTACTTC. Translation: CASSLLGAGETQYF.

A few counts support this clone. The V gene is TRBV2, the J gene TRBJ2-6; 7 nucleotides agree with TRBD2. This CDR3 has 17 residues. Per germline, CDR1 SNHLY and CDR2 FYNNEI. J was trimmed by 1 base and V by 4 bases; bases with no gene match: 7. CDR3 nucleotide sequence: TGTGCCAGCAGTGCTACGGGGGGTGGTTCTGGGGCCAACGTCCTGACTTTC. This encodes CASSATGGGSGANVLTF.

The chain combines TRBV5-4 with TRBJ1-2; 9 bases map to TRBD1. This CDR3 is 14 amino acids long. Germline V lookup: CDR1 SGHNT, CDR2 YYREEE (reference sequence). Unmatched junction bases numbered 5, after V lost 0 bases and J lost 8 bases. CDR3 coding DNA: TGTGCCAGCAGCTTGGTGGACAGGGGTGGCGGCTACACCTTC. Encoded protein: CASSLVDRGGGYTF.

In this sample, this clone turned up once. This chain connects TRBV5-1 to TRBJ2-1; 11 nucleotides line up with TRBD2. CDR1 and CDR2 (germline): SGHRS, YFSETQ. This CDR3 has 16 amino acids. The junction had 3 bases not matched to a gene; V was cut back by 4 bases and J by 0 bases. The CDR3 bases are TGCGCCAGCAGCCCAACTAGCGGGGGCTCCTACAATGAGCAGTTCTTC. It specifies CASSPTSGGSYNEQFF.

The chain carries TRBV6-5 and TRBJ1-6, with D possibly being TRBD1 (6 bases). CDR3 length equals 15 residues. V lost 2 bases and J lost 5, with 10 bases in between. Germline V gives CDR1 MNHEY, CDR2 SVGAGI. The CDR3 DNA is TGTGCCAGCAGTTACGGGGGGGCTAATAATTCACCCCTCCACTTT. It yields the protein CASSYGGANNSPLHF.

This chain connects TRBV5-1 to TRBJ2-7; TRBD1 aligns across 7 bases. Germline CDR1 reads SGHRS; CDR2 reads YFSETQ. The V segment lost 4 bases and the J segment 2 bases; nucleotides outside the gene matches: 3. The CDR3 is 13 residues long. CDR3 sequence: CASSGQETYEQYF. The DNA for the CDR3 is TGCGCCAGCAGCGGACAGGAAACCTACGAGCAGTACTTC. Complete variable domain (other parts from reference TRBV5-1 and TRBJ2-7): KAGVTQTPRYLIKTRGQQVTLSCSPISGHRSVSWYQQTPGQGLQFLFEYFSETQRNKGNFPGRFSGRQFSNSRSEMNVSTLELGDSALYLCASSGQETYEQYFGPGTRLTVT.

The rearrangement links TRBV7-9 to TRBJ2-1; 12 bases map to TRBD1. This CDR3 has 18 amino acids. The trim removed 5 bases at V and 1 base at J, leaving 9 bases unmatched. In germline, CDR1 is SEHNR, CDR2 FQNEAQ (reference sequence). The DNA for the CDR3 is TGTGCCAGCAGCCCACGGGGACAGGGGGCAGGGTCCTACAATGAGCAGTTCTTC. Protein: CASSPRGQGAGSYNEQFF.

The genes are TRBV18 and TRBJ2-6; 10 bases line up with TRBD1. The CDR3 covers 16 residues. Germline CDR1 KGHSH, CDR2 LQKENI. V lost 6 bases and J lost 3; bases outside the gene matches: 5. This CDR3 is CASSGQGSFGANVLTF. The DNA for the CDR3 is TGTGCCAGCTCGGGACAGGGGAGCTTTGGGGCCAACGTCCTGACTTTC.

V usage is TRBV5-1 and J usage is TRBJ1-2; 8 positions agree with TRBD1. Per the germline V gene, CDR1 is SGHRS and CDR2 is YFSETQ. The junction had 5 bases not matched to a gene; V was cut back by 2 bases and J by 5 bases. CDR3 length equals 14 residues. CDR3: CASSFGQGRYGYTF. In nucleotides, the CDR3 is TGCGCCAGCAGCTTCGGACAGGGAAGGTATGGCTACACCTTC.

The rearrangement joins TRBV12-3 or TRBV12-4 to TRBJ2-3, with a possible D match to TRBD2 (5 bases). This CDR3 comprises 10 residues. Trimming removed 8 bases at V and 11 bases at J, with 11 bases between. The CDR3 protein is CASGPGEQYF. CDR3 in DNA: TGTGCCAGCGGGCCCGGGGAGCAGTATTTT.

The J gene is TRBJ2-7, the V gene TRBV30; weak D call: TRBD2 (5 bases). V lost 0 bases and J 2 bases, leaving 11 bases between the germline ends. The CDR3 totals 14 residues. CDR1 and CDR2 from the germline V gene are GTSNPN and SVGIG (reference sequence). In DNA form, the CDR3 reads TGTGCCTGGAGTGTTCCGGGGATCCCCTACGAGCAGTACTTC. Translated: CAWSVPGIPYEQYF. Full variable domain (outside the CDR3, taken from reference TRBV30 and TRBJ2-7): SQTIHQWPATLVQPVGSPLSLECTVEGTSNPNLYWYRQAAGRGLQLLFYSVGIGQISSEVPQNLSASRPQDRQFILSSKKLLLSDSGFYLCAWSVPGIPYEQYFGPGTRLTVT.

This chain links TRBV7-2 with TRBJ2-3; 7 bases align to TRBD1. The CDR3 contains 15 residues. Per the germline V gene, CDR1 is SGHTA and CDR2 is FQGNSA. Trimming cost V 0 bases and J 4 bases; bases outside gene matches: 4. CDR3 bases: TGTGCCAGCAGCTTAGCGGGGCAGGGGGCAGATACGCAGTATTTT. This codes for CASSLAGQGADTQYF.

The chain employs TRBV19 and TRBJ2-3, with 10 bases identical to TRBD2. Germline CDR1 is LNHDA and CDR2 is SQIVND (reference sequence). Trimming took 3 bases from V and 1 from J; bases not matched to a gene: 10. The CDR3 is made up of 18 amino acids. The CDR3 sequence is CASSMGSGGLLGTDTQYF. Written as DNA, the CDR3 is TGTGCCAGTAGTATGGGTAGCGGGGGGCTACTCGGCACAGATACGCAGTATTTT.

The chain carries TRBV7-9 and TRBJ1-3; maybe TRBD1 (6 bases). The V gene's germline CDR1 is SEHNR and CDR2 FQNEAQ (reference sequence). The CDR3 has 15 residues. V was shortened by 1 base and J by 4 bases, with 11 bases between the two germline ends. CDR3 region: CASSLGGQNGNTIYF. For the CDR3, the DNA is TGTGCCAGCAGCTTAGGGGGACAAAACGGAAACACCATATATTTT. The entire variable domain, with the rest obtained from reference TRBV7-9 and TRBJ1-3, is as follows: DTGVSQNPRHKITKRGQNVTFRCDPISEHNRLYWYRQTLGQGPEFLTYFQNEAQLEKSRLLSDRFSAERPKGSFSTLEIQRTEQGDSAMYLCASSLGGQNGNTIYFGEGSWLTVV.

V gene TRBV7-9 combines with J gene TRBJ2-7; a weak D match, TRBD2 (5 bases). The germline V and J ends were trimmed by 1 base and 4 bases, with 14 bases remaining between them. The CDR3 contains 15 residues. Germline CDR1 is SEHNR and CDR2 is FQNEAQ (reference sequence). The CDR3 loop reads CASSLGGSGVYEQYV. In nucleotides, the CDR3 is TGTGCCAGCAGCTTAGGTGGGTCCGGGGTTTACGAGCAGTACGTC.

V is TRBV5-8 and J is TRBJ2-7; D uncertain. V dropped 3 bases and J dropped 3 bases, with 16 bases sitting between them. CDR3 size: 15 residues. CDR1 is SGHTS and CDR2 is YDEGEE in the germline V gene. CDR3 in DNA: TGTGCCAGCAGCTCCAAACGTAGATTCGACTACGAGCAGTACGTC. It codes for CASSSKRRFDYEQYV.

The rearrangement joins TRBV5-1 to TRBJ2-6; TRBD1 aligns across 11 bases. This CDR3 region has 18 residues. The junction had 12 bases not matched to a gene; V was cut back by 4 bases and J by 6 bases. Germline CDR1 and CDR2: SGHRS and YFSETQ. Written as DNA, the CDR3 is TGCGCCAGCAGCACTGGACAGGGGGCGCCCCCCCTGGCCAACGTCCTGACTTTC. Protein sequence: CASSTGQGAPPLANVLTF.

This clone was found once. CDR3: CASSTGQGLGDTQYF. DNA for the CDR3: TGTGCCAGCAGCACCGGACAGGGGTTGGGAGATACGCAGTATTTT. This rearrangement joins TRBV5-4 to TRBJ2-3; 9 bases agree with TRBD1. With V trimmed by 4 bases and J by 5 bases, 8 bases remained unmatched. CDR1 is SGHNT and CDR2 is YYREEE in the germline V gene (reference sequence). This CDR3 is 15 amino acids long. The full variable domain, completed using reference TRBV5-4 and TRBJ2-3, is ETGVTQSPTHLIKTRGQQVTLRCSSQSGHNTVSWYQQALGQGPQFIFQYYREEENGRGNFPPRFSGLQFPNYSSELNVNALELDDSALYLCASSTGQGLGDTQYFGPGTRLTVL.